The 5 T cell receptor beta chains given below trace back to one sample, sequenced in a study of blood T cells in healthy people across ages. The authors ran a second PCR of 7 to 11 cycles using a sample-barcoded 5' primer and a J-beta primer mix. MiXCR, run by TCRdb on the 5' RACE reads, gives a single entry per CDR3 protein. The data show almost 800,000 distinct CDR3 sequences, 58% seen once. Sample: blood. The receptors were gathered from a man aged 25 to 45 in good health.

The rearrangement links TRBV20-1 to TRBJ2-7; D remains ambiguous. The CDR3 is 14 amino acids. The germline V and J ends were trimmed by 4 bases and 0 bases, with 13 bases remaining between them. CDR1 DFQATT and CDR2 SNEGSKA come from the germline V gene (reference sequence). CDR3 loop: CSATYRMVSYEQYF. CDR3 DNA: TGCAGTGCTACCTATCGTATGGTCTCCTACGAGCAGTACTTC.

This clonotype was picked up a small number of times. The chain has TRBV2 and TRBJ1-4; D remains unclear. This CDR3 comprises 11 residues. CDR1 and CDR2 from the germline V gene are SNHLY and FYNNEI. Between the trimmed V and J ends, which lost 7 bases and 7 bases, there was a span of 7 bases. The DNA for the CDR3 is TGTGCCAGCAAGGAGTCTGAAAAACTGTTTTTT. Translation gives CASKESEKLFF.

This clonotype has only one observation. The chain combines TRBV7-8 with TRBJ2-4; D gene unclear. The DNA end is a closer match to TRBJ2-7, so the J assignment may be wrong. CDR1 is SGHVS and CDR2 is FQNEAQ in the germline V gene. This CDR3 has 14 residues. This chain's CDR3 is CASSGSTFSYEQYF. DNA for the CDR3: TGTGCCAGCAGCGGCTCTACGTTTTCCTACGAGCAGTACTTC.

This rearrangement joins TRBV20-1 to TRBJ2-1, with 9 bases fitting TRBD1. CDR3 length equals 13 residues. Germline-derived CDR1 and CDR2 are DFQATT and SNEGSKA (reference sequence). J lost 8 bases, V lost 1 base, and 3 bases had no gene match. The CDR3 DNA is TGCAGTGCTAGAGGGGACAGGGTGCATGAGCAGTTCTTC. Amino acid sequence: CSARGDRVHEQFF.

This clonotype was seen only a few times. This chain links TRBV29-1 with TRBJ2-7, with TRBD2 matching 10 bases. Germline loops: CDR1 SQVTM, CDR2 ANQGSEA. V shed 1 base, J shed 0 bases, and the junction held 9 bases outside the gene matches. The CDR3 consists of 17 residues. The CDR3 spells CSVEGGDSGGNSYEQYF. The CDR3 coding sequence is TGCAGCGTTGAAGGAGGAGATAGCGGGGGGAACTCCTACGAGCAGTACTTC.